Following are 25 T cell receptor beta chains from one sample sequenced in a study of T cell changes during pregnancy in multiple sclerosis. Data came from immunoSEQ multiplex PCR; TCRdb stores just in-frame clones and leaves some out. Among tens of thousands of clones listed, about 89% were seen once. The sequencing here drew on CD4+ T cells from peripheral blood mononuclear cells, taken after pregnancy. These receptors originate from a female donor with multiple sclerosis, enrolled in a pregnancy study.

The V and J genes are TRBV27 and TRBJ1-1, with TRBD1 matching 7 bases. CDR3 size: 14 residues. Germline V CDR1 and CDR2: MNHEY, SMNVEV (reference sequence). V was clipped by 5 bases and J by 12 bases; unmatched bases: 15. The CDR3 coding sequence is TGTGCCAGCAGTCTCCTCGGGGGACAGAGGACGACTTTCTTT. Amino acid sequence: CASSLLGGQRTTFF.

The V gene is TRBV11-1, the J gene TRBJ2-7; TRBD1 agrees at 10 bases. Germline CDR1 reads SGHAT; CDR2 reads FQDESV (reference sequence). The CDR3 runs to 15 residues. V lost 5 bases and J lost 4; bases outside the gene matches: 8. The CDR3 DNA follows: TGTGCCAGCAGCATCGGGACAGGGGCTCTATACGAGCAGTACTTC. Translated, it gives CASSIGTGALYEQYF. Full variable domain (missing parts from reference TRBV11-1 and TRBJ2-7): EAEVAQSPRYKITEKSQAVAFWCDPISGHATLYWYRQILGQGPELLVQFQDESVVDDSQLPKDRFSAERLKGVDSTLKIQPAELGDSAMYLCASSIGTGALYEQYFGPGTRLTVT.

The gene calls are TRBV10-1 and TRBJ2-1; TRBD2 matches at 7 bases. J lost 5 bases, V lost 6 bases, and 10 bases had no gene match. The germline gives CDR1 WNHNN, CDR2 SYGVQD (reference sequence). The CDR3 has 15 residues. CDR3 sequence: CASSPRLAADNEQFF. CDR3 nucleotide sequence: TGCGCCAGCAGCCCCCGACTAGCCGCAGACAATGAGCAGTTCTTC.

The V and J genes are TRBV25-1 and TRBJ2-5; 10 nucleotides match TRBD1. J lost 2 bases, V lost 4 bases, and 7 bases had no gene match. Germline V lookup: CDR1 MGHDK, CDR2 SYGVNS. CDR3 size: 16 residues. The CDR3 bases are TGTGCCAGCAGTGTGTCCGGGACAGGGGTTCAAGAGACCCAGTACTTC. Protein: CASSVSGTGVQETQYF.

The chain has TRBV4-2 and TRBJ1-6, with a possible D match to TRBD1 (6 bases). Trimming shortened V by 3 bases and J by 3 bases, and 9 bases separated the two germline ends. The CDR3 sequence is 15 residues long. The V gene's germline CDR1 is LGHNA and CDR2 YNFKEQ. CDR3 region: CASSQGADYNSPLHF. The DNA of the CDR3 is TGTGCCAGCAGCCAGGGGGCTGACTATAATTCACCCCTCCACTTT.

This clone was detected only once. The V and J genes are TRBV4-2 and TRBJ2-3, with 9 bases matching TRBD2. Germline CDR1 LGHNA, CDR2 YNFKEQ. The length of the CDR3 is 17 residues. With 0 bases clipped from V and 5 bases from J, the junction kept 9 bases outside the gene matches. CDR3 sequence: CASSQDKAAGGIDTQYF. In DNA, the CDR3 is TGTGCCAGCAGCCAAGATAAGGCGGCGGGAGGGATAGATACGCAGTATTTT.

This sequence joins TRBV7-3 and TRBJ2-3, with D perhaps matching TRBD1 (5 bases). Germline CDR1 is SGHTA and CDR2 is FQGTGA. This CDR3 spans 12 amino acids. Trimming stripped 6 bases from V and 2 bases from J, with 6 bases between. The CDR3 region has the DNA TGTGCCAGCAGGGGGCTCACAGATACGCAGTATTTT. Translated, it gives CASRGLTDTQYF.

The V and J genes are TRBV30 and TRBJ1-4, with unresolved D. CDR1 and CDR2 (germline): GTSNPN, SVGIG (reference sequence). The CDR3 contains 13 residues. V gave up 0 bases and J gave up 8 bases, with 10 bases separating them. The CDR3 sequence: CAWSVTGGEKLFF. CDR3 coding DNA: TGTGCCTGGAGTGTCACGGGTGGGGAAAAACTGTTTTTT.

This chain joins TRBV5-1 and TRBJ2-1; D is perhaps TRBD1 (5 bases). Trimming removed 2 bases at V and 0 bases at J, with 12 bases between. The CDR3 loop spans 16 amino acids. Germline V lookup: CDR1 SGHRS, CDR2 YFSETQ. Here the CDR3 DNA reads TGCGCCAGCAGCTTAAGGGGCCCTAGCTCCTACAATGAGCAGTTCTTC. The encoded protein is CASSLRGPSSYNEQFF.

The chain employs TRBV11-2 and TRBJ2-7, with TRBD1 identical over 8 bases. The trim removed 4 bases at V and 3 bases at J, leaving 20 bases unmatched. CDR1 and CDR2 (germline): SGHAT, FQNNGV. CDR3 length: 19 amino acids. For the CDR3, the DNA is TGTGCCAGCAGCTCTCTCCGGGACAGGAAAGGGCTGGGGAGCTACGAGCAGTACTTC. This codes for CASSSLRDRKGLGSYEQYF.

The chain has TRBV12-5 and TRBJ1-5; D remains unclear. The V and J ends lost 0 bases and 6 bases respectively, with 6 bases between them. Germline loops: CDR1 LGHNT, CDR2 FRNRAP. This CDR3 has 13 residues. CDR3 nucleotides: TGTGCTAGTGGTTTGGTACCGAGTCAGCCCCAGCATTTT. Translated, it gives CASGLVPSQPQHF.

The chain combines TRBV6-5 with TRBJ2-3; 7 positions match TRBD1. The CDR3 is made up of 14 amino acids. V was clipped by 6 bases and J by 6 bases; unmatched bases: 9. Germline V lookup: CDR1 MNHEY, CDR2 SVGAGI. The CDR3 here is CASSRLTGADTQYF. The CDR3 DNA sequence: TGTGCCAGCAGCAGACTTACAGGGGCGGATACGCAGTATTTT.

The chain carries TRBV25-1 and TRBJ2-7, with a possible D match to TRBD2 (6 bases). From germline, CDR1 is MGHDK and CDR2 SYGVNS. CDR3 length: 13 amino acids. With 6 bases removed from V and 4 bases from J, the gap between germline ends came to 13 bases. CDR3 in DNA: TGTGCCAGCAGCCCCGGGGCGGGGTACGAGCAGTACTTC. Translation gives CASSPGAGYEQYF.

The V and J genes are TRBV19 and TRBJ2-5, with 12 bases that match TRBD1. CDR1 LNHDA and CDR2 SQIVND come from the germline V gene (reference sequence). The CDR3 extends over 16 amino acids. V shed 4 bases, J shed 5 bases, and the junction held 8 bases outside the gene matches. CDR3 sequence: CASSTHPGQGAETQYF. The CDR3 DNA follows: TGTGCCAGTAGTACACATCCGGGACAGGGGGCTGAGACCCAGTACTTC.

The rearrangement joins TRBV2 to TRBJ1-5; 10 bases match TRBD1. V shed 7 bases and J 1 base; nucleotides not matched to a gene: 4. The CDR3 extends over 15 amino acids. Germline CDR1 SNHLY, CDR2 FYNNEI. CDR3 sequence reads: CASNRDRGSNQPQHF. The CDR3 bases are TGTGCCAGCAATAGGGACAGGGGAAGCAATCAGCCCCAGCATTTT.

V usage is TRBV5-4 and J usage is TRBJ2-5; 10 bases are a match to TRBD2. The CDR3 is 16 amino acids. V trimming: 3 bases; J trimming: 2 bases; junction bases outside the gene matches: 7. Germline assignment: CDR1 SGHNT and CDR2 YYREEE (reference sequence). DNA of the CDR3: TGTGCCAGCAGCTCTACCTTAGCGGGAGGACAAGAGACCCAGTACTTC. Translation: CASSSTLAGGQETQYF.

The J gene is TRBJ2-2, the V gene TRBV27, with 9 positions matching TRBD2. This CDR3 has 19 amino acids. Germline V gives CDR1 MNHEY, CDR2 SMNVEV (reference sequence). The ends lost 1 base at V and 5 bases at J; junction bases unmatched: 14. Here the CDR3 reads CASSLFGFEGLALTGELFF. The CDR3 DNA sequence: TGTGCCAGCAGTTTATTCGGTTTTGAGGGACTAGCACTAACCGGGGAGCTGTTTTTT.

The chain carries TRBV4-2 and TRBJ2-6; 7 nucleotides match TRBD1. This CDR3 is built from 17 residues. The ends lost 4 bases at V and 0 bases at J; junction bases unmatched: 6. CDR1 LGHNA and CDR2 YNFKEQ come from the germline V gene. CDR3: CASSPGTASSGANVLTF. The CDR3 coding sequence is TGTGCCAGCAGCCCCGGGACAGCCTCCTCTGGGGCCAACGTCCTGACTTTC.

V and J are TRBV11-3 and TRBJ2-1; 16 positions match TRBD2. There are 15 residues in the CDR3. V lost 3 bases and J lost 10; bases outside the gene matches: 3. In germline, CDR1 is SGHNT, CDR2 YENEEA. CDR3 amino acids: CASSLGLAGGGEQFF. CDR3 DNA sequence: TGTGCCAGCAGCTTGGGACTAGCGGGAGGGGGGGAGCAGTTCTTC.

CDR3 coding DNA: TGTGCCAGCAGCCCAGGACAGGGGAGATTGGATACGCAGTATTTT. Protein sequence: CASSPGQGRLDTQYF. V and J are TRBV5-4 and TRBJ2-3, with TRBD1 matching over 9 bases. CDR3 length equals 15 residues. The germline CDR1 and CDR2 sequences are SGHNT and YYREEE (reference sequence). J was trimmed by 6 bases and V by 4 bases; bases with no gene match: 9.

This chain joins TRBV5-4 and TRBJ1-2, with D perhaps TRBD1 (5 bases). This CDR3 has 15 amino acids. CDR1 SGHNT and CDR2 YYREEE come from the germline V gene (reference sequence). With 0 bases removed from V and 8 bases from J, the gap between germline ends came to 17 bases. Here the CDR3 DNA reads TGTGCCAGCAGCTTGGGGTTGGTTTTAACAGGCGGCTACACCTTC. Its protein is CASSLGLVLTGGYTF.

The chain combines TRBV28 with TRBJ2-5; TRBD2 matches at 7 bases. CDR1 is MDHEN and CDR2 is SYDVKM in the germline V gene. This CDR3 has 12 residues. Trimming took 4 bases from V and 4 from J; bases not matched to a gene: 0. The CDR3 nucleotides are TGTGCCAGCAGTTGGGGGGGAGAGACCCAGTACTTC. This encodes CASSWGGETQYF.

This chain uses TRBV4-1 with TRBJ1-3; D might be TRBD1 (6 bases). The ends were cut back, 2 bases at V and 12 bases at J, with 11 bases in the middle. Germline CDR1 and CDR2: MGHRA and YSYEKL. The CDR3 loop spans 12 amino acids. The CDR3 spells CASSQTTGIIYF. DNA for the CDR3: TGCGCCAGCAGCCAAACTACAGGGATCATATATTTT.

This clone appeared a single time. The chain links TRBV11-3 to TRBJ2-7, with TRBD2 as a possible D gene (5 bases). Trimming left V 4 bases short and J 2 bases short, with 6 bases between. There are 12 residues in the CDR3. CDR1 is SGHNT, CDR2 YENEEA, per germline. The DNA for the CDR3 is TGTGCCAGCAGCTCCGGGACCTACGAGCAGTACTTC. This codes for CASSSGTYEQYF.

V and J are TRBV21-1 and TRBJ2-5; TRBD2, the table's D call, was not compared with the DNA. TRBV21-1 is given as a pseudogene. This CDR3 spans 15 amino acids. The CDR3: CASSKERAWRMAQYF. Written as DNA, the CDR3 is TGTGCCAGCAGCAAAGAACGGGCATGGAGGATGGCCCAGTACTTC.